This record looks at one T cell receptor (beta chain) sequence and its context. The data stem from a study of technical replicates of blood from a few donors. Some clones are missing from TCRdb's copy, which holds only in-frame ones; the method was immunoSEQ multiplex PCR. The table shows approximately 79,000 clones, with around 97% occurring only once. Trimming shortened V by 3 bases and J by 11 bases, and 15 bases separated the two germline ends. The CDR3 contains 13 residues. Germline loops: CDR1 SGHDN, CDR2 FVKESK. V usage is TRBV14 and J usage is TRBJ2-3; the D is unclear. The clonotype comes from a human donor in good health. The sample was T cells isolated from PBMCs. This CDR3 reads CASSHSSQTGQYF. The CDR3, as DNA: TGTGCCAGCAGCCATAGCTCCCAAACGGGGCAGTATTTT.